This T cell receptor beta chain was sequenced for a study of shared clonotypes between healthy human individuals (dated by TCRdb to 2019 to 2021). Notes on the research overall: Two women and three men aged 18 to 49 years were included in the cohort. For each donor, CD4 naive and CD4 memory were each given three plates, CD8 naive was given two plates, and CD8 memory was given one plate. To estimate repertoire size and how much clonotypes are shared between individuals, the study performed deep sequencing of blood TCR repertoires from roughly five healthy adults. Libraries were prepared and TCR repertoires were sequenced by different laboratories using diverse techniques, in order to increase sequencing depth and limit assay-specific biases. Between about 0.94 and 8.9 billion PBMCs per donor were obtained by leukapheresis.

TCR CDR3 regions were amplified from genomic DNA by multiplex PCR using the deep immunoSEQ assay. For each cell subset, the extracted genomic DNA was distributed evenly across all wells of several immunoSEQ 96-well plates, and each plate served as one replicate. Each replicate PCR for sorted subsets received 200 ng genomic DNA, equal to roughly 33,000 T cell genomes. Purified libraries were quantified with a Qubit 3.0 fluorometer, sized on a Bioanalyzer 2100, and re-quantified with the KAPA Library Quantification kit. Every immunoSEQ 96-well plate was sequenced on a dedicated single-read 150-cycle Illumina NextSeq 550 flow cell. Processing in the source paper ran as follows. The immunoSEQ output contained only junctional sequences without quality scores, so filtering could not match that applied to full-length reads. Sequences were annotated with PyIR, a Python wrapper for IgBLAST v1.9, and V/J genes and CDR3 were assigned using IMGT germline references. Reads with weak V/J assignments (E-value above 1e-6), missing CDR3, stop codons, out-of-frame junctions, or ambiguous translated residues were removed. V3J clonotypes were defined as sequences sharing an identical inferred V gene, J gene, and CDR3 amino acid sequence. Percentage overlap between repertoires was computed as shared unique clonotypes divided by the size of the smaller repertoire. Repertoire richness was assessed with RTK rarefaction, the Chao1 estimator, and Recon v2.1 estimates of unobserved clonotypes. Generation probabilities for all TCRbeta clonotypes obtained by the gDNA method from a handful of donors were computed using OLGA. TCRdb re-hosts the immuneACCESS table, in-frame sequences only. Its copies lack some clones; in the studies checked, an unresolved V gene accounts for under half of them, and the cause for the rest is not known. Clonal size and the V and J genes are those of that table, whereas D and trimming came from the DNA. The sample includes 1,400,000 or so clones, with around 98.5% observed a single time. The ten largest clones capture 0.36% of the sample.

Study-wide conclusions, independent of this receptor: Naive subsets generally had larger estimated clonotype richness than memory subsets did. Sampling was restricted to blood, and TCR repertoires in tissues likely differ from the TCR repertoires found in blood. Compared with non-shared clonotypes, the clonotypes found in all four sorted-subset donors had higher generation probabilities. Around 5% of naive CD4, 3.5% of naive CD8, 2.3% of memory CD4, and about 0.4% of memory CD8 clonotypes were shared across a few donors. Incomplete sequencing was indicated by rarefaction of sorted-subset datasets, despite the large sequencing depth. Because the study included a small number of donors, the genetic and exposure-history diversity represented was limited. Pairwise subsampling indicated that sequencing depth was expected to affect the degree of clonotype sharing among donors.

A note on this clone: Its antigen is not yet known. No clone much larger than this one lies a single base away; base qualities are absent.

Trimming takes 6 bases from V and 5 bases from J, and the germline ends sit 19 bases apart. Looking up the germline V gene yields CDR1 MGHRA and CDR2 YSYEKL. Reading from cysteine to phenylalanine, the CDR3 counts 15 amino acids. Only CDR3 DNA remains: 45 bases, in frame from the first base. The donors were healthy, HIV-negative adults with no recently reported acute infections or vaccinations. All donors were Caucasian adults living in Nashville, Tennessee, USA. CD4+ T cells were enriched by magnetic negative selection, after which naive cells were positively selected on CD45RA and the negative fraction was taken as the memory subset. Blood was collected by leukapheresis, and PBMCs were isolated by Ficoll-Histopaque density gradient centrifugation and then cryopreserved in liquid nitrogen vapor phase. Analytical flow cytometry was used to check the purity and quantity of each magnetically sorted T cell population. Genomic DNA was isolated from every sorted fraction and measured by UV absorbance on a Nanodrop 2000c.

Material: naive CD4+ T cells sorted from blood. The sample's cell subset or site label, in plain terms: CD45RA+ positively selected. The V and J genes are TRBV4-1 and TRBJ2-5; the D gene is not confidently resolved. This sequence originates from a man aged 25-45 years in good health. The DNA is TGCGCCAGCAGTGTGGTATCGGGCTTCGGGGAGACCCAGTACTTC. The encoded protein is CASSVVSGFGETQYF.